This T cell receptor beta chain is drawn from a study of radiotherapy plus CTLA-4 blockade in lung cancer. The protocol was immunoSEQ multiplex PCR, while the TCRdb copy is restricted to in-frame clones and leaves out a portion. The sample includes about 90,000 clones, around 72% of them seen just once. Germline loops: CDR1 MGHRA, CDR2 YSYEKL. The CDR3 covers 15 residues. Deletions cut 5 bases from V and 3 bases from J, with 16 bases between. Specimen: peripheral blood, collected from a patient treated with radiotherapy plus ipilimumab. The receptor's source is a human donor with non-small cell lung cancer that progressed on radiotherapy plus ipilimumab. The V call is TRBV4-1, the J call TRBJ1-2; D might be TRBD1 (5 bases). CDR3 loop: CASSYSERGDYGYTF. Written as DNA, the CDR3 is TGCGCCAGCAGCTACTCAGAGAGGGGCGACTATGGCTACACCTTC.